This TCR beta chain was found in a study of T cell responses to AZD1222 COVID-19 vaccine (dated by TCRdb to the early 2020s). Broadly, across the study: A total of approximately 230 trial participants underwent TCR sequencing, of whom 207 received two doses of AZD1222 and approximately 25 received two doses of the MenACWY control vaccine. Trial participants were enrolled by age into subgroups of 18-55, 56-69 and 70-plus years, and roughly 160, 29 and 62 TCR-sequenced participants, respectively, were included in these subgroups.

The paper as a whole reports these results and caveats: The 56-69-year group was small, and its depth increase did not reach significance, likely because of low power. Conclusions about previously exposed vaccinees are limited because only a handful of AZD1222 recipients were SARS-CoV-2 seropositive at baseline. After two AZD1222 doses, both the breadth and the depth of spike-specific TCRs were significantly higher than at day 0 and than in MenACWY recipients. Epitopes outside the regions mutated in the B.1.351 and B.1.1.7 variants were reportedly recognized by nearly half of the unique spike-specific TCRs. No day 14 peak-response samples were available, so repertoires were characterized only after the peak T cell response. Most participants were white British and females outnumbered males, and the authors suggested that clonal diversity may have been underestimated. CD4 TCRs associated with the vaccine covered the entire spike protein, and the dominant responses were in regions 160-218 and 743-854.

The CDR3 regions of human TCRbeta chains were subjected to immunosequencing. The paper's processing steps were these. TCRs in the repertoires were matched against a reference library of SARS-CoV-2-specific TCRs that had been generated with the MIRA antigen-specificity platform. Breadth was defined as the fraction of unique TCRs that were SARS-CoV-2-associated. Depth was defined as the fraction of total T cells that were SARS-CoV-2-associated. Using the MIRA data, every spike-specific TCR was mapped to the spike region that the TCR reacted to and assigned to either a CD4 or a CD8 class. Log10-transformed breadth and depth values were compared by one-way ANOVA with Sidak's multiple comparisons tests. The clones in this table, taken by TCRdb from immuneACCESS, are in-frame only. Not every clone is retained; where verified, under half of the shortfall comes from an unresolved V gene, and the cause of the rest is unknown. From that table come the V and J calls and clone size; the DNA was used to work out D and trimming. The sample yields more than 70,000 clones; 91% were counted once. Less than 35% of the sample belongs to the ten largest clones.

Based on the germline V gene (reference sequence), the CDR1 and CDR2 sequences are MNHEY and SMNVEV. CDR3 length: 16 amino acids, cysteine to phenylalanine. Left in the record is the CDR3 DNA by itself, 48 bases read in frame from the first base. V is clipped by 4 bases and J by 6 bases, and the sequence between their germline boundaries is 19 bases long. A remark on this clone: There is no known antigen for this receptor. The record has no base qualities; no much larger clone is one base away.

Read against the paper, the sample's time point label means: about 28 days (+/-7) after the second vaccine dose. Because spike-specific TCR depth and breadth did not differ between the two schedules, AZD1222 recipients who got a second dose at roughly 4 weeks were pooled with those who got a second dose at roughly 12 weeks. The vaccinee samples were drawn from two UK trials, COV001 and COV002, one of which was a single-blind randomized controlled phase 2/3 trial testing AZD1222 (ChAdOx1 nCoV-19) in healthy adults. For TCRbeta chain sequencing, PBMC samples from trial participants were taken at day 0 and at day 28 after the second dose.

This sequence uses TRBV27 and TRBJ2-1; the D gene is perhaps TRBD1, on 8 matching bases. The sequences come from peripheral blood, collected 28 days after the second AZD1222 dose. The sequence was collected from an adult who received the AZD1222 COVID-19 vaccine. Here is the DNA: TGTGCCAGCAGTTCTCCCGACAGGGGAGGGGGCAATGAGCAGTTCTTC. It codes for CASSSPDRGGGNEQFF.